These 9 T cell receptor beta chains were sequenced from one sample in a study of cytomegalovirus exposure and HLA in healthy donors. Use of 60 Vbeta and 13 Jbeta primers characterized the PCR. Profiled with immunoSEQ multiplex PCR; TCRdb holds only in-frame clones, not every one. The sample has 65,000 to 95,000 clones. What was sequenced was PBMCs. Source of these receptors: a man under 40 in good health and CMV-seronegative.

The chain combines TRBV27 with TRBJ2-3; D gene uncertain. Germline assignment: CDR1 MNHEY and CDR2 SMNVEV (reference sequence). The CDR3 spans 14 residues. V lost 5 bases, J lost 2 bases, and 11 bases lay in between. CDR3 protein: CASSNLRVTDTQYF. In DNA form, the CDR3 reads TGTGCCAGCAGTAATCTTCGGGTCACAGATACGCAGTATTTT.

The rearrangement joins TRBV9 to TRBJ1-2; 9 positions agree with TRBD1. Germline V CDR1 and CDR2: SGDLS, YYNGEE. The V gene end was trimmed by 4 bases and the J gene end by 8 bases; junction bases not matched to a gene: 9. The CDR3 is 14 amino acids. In nucleotides, the CDR3 is TGTGCCAGCAGCCCTAAGGACAGGGGACGGGGCTACACCTTC. It codes for CASSPKDRGRGYTF.

V and J are TRBV6-7 and TRBJ2-1, with 7 bases fitting TRBD2. TRBV6-7 is placed among ORFs of uncertain function. Unmatched junction bases numbered 15, after V lost 7 bases and J lost 9 bases. The CDR3 covers 15 residues. As DNA, the CDR3 is TGTGCCAGCATTTTAGGTCGGGGGTCGGGGGGTGAGCAGTTCTTC. The encoded protein is CASILGRGSGGEQFF.

V is TRBV5-1 and J is TRBJ1-5; TRBD1 aligns across 9 bases. Looked up from germline, CDR1 is SGHRS and CDR2 is YFSETQ. The ends lost 1 base at V and 3 bases at J; junction bases unmatched: 8. The CDR3 extends over 17 amino acids. The CDR3 region is CASSLWGGQGDNQPQHF. In DNA, the CDR3 is TGCGCCAGCAGCTTGTGGGGGGGACAGGGAGACAATCAGCCCCAGCATTTT.

The chain combines TRBV5-1 with TRBJ2-1, with 10 bases that match TRBD2. V lost 0 bases and J lost 0; bases outside the gene matches: 15. Germline V CDR1 and CDR2: SGHRS, YFSETQ. The CDR3 has 21 residues. CDR3 coding DNA: TGCGCCAGCAGCTTGGGTATTGGGCTAGCGGGAGACCCAGACTCCTACAATGAGCAGTTCTTC. Translation gives CASSLGIGLAGDPDSYNEQFF.

The chain couples TRBV7-2 to TRBJ1-2, with 12 bases matching TRBD1. The V and J ends lost 6 bases and 8 bases, in that order; junction bases with no gene match: 7. The germline gives CDR1 SGHTA, CDR2 FQGNSA. This CDR3 region has 14 residues. CDR3 sequence: CASRPGQGAGGYTF. The CDR3 DNA reads as TGTGCCAGCAGGCCGGGACAGGGGGCGGGAGGCTACACCTTC.

V usage is TRBV5-4 and J usage is TRBJ2-5; 8 bases agree with TRBD1. Germline loops: CDR1 SGHNT, CDR2 YYREEE (reference sequence). This CDR3 is built from 15 residues. V was pared by 4 bases and J by 2 bases, with 7 bases of the junction left unmatched. CDR3 sequence reads: CASSPDRGQQETQYF. CDR3 bases: TGTGCCAGCAGCCCTGACAGGGGCCAGCAAGAGACCCAGTACTTC.

V usage is TRBV28 and J usage is TRBJ1-1; TRBD1 agrees at 10 bases. V lost 4 bases to trimming and J lost 1 base; unmatched junction nucleotides: 6. The germline V gene encodes CDR1 MDHEN and CDR2 SYDVKM. CDR3 length: 16 residues. The CDR3 DNA follows: TGTGCCAGCAGTTCCCGACAGGGGGCAGAGAACACTGAAGCTTTCTTT. This encodes CASSSRQGAENTEAFF.

The V gene is TRBV11-3, the J gene TRBJ2-1; the D gene is possibly TRBD2 (7 bases). Germline values: CDR1 SGHNT, CDR2 YENEEA. This CDR3 contains 15 residues. Trimming removed 6 bases at V and 7 bases at J, with 19 bases between. Here the CDR3 reads CASRTWGGNENEQFF. The CDR3 bases are TGTGCCAGCAGGACATGGGGGGGCAACGAAAATGAGCAGTTCTTC.